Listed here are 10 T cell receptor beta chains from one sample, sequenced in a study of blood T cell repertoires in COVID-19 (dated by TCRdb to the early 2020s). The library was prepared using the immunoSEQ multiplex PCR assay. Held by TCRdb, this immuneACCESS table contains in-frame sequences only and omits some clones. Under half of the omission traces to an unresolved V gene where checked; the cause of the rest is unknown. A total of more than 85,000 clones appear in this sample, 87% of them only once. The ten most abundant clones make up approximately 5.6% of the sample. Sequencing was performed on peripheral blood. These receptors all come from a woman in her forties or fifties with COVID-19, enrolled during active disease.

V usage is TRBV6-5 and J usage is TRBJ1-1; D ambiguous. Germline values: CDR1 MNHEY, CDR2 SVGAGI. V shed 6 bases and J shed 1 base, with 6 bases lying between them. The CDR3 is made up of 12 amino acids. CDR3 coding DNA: TGTGCCAGCAGCCCCCAGAACACTGAAGCTTTCTTT. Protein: CASSPQNTEAFF.

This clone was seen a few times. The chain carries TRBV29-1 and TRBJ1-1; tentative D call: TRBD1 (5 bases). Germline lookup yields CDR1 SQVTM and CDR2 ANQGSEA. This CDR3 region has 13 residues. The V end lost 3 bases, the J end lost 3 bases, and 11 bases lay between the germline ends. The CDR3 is CSVEDTAYTEAFF. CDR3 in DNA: TGCAGCGTTGAGGACACGGCTTACACTGAAGCTTTCTTT.

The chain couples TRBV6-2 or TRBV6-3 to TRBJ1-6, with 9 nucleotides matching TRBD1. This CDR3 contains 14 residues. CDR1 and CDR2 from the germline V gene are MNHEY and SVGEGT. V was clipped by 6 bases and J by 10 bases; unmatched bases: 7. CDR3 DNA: TGTGCCAGCAGCCACAGGGGGCAGGACTCACCCCTCCACTTT. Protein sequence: CASSHRGQDSPLHF.

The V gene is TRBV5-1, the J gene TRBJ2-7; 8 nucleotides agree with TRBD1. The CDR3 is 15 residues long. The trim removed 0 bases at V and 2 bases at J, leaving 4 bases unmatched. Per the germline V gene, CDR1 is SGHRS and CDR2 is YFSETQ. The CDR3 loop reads CASSLATGETYEQYF. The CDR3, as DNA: TGCGCCAGCAGCTTGGCGACAGGGGAAACCTACGAGCAGTACTTC.

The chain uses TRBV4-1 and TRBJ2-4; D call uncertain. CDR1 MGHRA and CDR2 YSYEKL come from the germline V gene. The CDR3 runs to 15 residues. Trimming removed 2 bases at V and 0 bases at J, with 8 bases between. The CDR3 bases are TGCGCCAGCAGCCAATTGGAGCTAGCCAAAAACATTCAGTACTTC. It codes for CASSQLELAKNIQYF.

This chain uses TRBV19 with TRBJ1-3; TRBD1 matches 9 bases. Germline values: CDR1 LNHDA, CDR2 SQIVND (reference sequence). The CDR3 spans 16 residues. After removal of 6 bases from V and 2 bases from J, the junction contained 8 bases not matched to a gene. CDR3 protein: CASRSQTGGTGNTIYF. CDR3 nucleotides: TGTGCCAGTAGGAGCCAAACAGGGGGCACTGGAAACACCATATATTTT.

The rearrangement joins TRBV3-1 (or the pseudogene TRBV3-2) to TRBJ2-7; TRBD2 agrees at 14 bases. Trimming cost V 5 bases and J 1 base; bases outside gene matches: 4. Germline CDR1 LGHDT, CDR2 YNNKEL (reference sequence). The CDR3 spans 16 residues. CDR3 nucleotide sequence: TGTGCCAGCAGCATAGGACTAGCGGGGGGTTCCTACGAGCAGTACTTC. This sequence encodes CASSIGLAGGSYEQYF.

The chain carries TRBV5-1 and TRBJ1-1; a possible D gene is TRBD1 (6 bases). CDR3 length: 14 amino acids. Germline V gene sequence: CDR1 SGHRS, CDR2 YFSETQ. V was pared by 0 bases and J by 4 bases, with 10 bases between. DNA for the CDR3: TGCGCCAGCAGCTTGGTAGGGGGGGTCACTGAAGCTTTCTTT. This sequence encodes CASSLVGGVTEAFF.

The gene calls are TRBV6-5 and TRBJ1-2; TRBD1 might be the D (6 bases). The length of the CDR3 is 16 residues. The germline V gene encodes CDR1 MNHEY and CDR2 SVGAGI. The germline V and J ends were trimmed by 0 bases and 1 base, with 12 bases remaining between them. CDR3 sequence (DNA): TGTGCCAGCAGTTACTCCCGGCAGGGGCTTAACTATGGCTACACCTTC. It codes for CASSYSRQGLNYGYTF.

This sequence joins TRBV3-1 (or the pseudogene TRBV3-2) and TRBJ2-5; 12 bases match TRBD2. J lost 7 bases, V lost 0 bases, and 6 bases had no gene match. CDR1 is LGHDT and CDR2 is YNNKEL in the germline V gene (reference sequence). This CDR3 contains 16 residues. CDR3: CASSQDRTSGAGTQYF. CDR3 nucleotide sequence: TGTGCCAGCAGCCAAGATAGGACTAGCGGGGCGGGGACCCAGTACTTC.